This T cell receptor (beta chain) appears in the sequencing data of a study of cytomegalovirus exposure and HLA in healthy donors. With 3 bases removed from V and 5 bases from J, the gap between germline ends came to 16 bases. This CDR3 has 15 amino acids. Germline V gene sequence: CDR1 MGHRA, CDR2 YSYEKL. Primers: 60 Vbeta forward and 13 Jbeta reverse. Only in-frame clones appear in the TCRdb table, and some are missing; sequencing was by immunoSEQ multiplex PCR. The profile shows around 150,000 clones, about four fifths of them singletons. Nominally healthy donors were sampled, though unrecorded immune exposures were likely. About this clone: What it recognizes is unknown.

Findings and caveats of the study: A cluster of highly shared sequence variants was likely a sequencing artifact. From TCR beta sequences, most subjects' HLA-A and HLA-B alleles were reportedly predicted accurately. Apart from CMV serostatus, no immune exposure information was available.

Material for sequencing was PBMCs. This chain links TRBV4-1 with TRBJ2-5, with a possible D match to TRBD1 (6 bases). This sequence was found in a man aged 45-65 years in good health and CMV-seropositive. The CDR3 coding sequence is TGCGCCAGCAGCCAGAGGGGTGAGAGGGGGGAGACCCAGTACTTC. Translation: CASSQRGERGETQYF.